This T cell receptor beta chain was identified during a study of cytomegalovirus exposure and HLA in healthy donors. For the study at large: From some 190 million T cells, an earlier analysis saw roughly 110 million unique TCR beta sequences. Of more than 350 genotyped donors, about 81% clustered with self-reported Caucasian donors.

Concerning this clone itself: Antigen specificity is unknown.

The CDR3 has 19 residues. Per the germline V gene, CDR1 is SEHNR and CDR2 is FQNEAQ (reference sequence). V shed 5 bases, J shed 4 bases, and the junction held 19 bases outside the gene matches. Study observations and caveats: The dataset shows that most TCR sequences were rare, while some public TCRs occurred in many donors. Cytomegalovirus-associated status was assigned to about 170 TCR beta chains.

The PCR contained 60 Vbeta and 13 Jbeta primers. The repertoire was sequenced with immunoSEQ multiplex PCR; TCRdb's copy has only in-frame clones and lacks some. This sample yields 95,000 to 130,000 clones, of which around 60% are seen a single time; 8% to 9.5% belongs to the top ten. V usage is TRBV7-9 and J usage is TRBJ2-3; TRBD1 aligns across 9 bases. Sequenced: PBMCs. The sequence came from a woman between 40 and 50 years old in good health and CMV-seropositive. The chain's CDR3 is CASSLLGDRVLSSSDTQYF. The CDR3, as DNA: TGTGCCAGCAGCCTTTTGGGGGACAGGGTTCTCTCGTCCTCAGATACGCAGTATTTT.